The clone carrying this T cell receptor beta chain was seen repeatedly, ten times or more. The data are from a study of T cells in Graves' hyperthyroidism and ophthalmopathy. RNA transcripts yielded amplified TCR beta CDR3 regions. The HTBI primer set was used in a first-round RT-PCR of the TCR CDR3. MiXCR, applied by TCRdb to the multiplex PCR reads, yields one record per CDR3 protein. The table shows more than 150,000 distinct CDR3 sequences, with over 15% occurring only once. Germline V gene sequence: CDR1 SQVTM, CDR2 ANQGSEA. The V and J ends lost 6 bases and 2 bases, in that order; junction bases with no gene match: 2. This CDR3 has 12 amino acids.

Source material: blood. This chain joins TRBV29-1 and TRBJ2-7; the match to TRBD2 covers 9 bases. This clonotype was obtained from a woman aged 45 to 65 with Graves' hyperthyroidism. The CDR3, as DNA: TGCAGCGTCAAGCGGGGGGCCTACGAGCAGTACTTC. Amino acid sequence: CSVKRGAYEQYF.